Listed below are T cell receptor beta chains from one sample, sequenced in a study of control samples from healthy donors and cancer patients. TCRdb's table, derived via immunoSEQ multiplex PCR, lists solely in-frame clones and lacks some. The top ten hold 5.5% of the sample, which has tens of thousands of clones, roughly nine tenths seen once. Input material: blood. These TCRs come from a man aged 50 to 59 in good health. Both conserved end residues are part of each CDR3. D genes are given only for firm matches. Only part of the rows carry a size: once, few, many, or a class if the clone is expanded.

D: -; J: TRBJ2-7; size: -; V: TRBV5-1; DNA: TGCGCCAGCAGGGACGCCTACGAGCAGTACTTC; CDR3: CASRDAYEQYF
D: TRBD2; J: TRBJ2-2; size: -; V: TRBV7-9; DNA: TGTGCCAGCAACCGTAGCGGGGGGGCCCACACCGGGGAGCTGTTTTTT; CDR3: CASNRSGGAHTGELFF
D: TRBD1; J: TRBJ1-2; size: -; V: TRBV27; DNA: TGTGCCAGCAGTTTAAGTTTCGGGGACAGGGTCCTCTTTGGCTACACCTTC; CDR3: CASSLSFGDRVLFGYTF
D: TRBD1; J: TRBJ2-7; size: -; V: TRBV13; DNA: TGTGCCAGCAGCTTAGGACAGGGGCTACACGAGCAGTACTTC; CDR3: CASSLGQGLHEQYF
D: -; J: TRBJ1-6; size: -; V: TRBV7-6; DNA: TGTGCCAGCAGCTTAGCGGGTGGGGGACTAGTGAATAATTCACCCCTCCACTTT; CDR3: CASSLAGGGLVNNSPLHF
D: -; J: TRBJ1-4; size: -; V: TRBV11-2; DNA: TGTGCCAGCAGCTTAGAAACCACTAATGAAAAACTGTTTTTT; CDR3: CASSLETTNEKLFF
D: TRBD1; J: TRBJ1-2; size: -; V: TRBV28; DNA: TGTGCCAGCAGTTTATGGCAGGGGGTAGACTATGGCTACACCTTC; CDR3: CASSLWQGVDYGYTF
D: -; J: TRBJ1-5; size: once; V: TRBV6-2/TRBV6-3; DNA: TGTGCCAGCAGTTCCCGGGGCACTTACAATCAGCCCCAGCATTTT; CDR3: CASSSRGTYNQPQHF
D: TRBD2; J: TRBJ2-2; size: -; V: TRBV10-1; DNA: TGCCCCAAGCCCGGGGGGGGGCCCGGGGAGCTGTTTTTT; CDR3: CPKPGGGPGELFF
D: -; J: TRBJ2-1; size: -; V: TRBV7-2; DNA: TGTGCCAGCAGCTTATCGGGGGTTCGTGAGCAGTTCTTC; CDR3: CASSLSGVREQFF
D: TRBD2; J: TRBJ2-5; size: -; V: TRBV24-1; DNA: TGTGCCACCAGTGATCCGGGACTAGCGGGGTTTACACAAGAGACCCAGTACTTC; CDR3: CATSDPGLAGFTQETQYF
D: TRBD1; J: TRBJ1-5; size: -; V: TRBV7-2; DNA: TGTGCCAGCAGCTTAAAGGGAGGGGGCGGACAGCCCCAGCATTTT; CDR3: CASSLKGGGGQPQHF
D: -; J: TRBJ1-3; size: -; V: TRBV13; DNA: TGTGCCAGCAGCTTACAGGGTTATGGAAACACCATATATTTT; CDR3: CASSLQGYGNTIYF
D: -; J: TRBJ1-2; size: -; V: TRBV28; DNA: TGTGCCAGCAGTCCCGTAGGAGGGGCCACTAACTATGGCTACACCTTC; CDR3: CASSPVGGATNYGYTF
D: TRBD1; J: TRBJ1-2; size: -; V: TRBV12-3/TRBV12-4; DNA: TGTGCCAGCAGTTTAGTCAGGGGGAATGGCTACACCTTC; CDR3: CASSLVRGNGYTF
D: -; J: TRBJ1-1; size: -; V: TRBV6-6; DNA: TGTGCCAGCAGCTCAGCTAGCACTGAAGCTTTCTTT; CDR3: CASSSASTEAFF
D: TRBD1; J: TRBJ1-6; size: -; V: TRBV5-1; DNA: TGCGCCAGCAGCTTGGGCGGAACAGGGGGCAATTCACCCCTCCACTTT; CDR3: CASSLGGTGGNSPLHF
D: -; J: TRBJ2-7; size: once; V: TRBV19; DNA: TGTGCCAGTAGCGACGCGTTGGGGGGGCCGACCTACGAGCAGTACTTC; CDR3: CASSDALGGPTYEQYF
D: TRBD2; J: TRBJ2-3; size: -; V: TRBV11-3; DNA: TGTGCCAGCAGCCAGGTGGAACTAGCGGGGGCAGATACGCAGTATTTT; CDR3: CASSQVELAGADTQYF
D: TRBD1; J: TRBJ1-5; size: -; V: TRBV2; DNA: TGTGCCAGCAGTGTGGACAGGGTGGGGAATCAGCCCCAGCATTTT; CDR3: CASSVDRVGNQPQHF
D: TRBD2; J: TRBJ2-1; size: few; V: TRBV7-9; DNA: TGTGCCAGCAGCTCTCGGACTAGCCGAAACAATGAGCAGTTCTTC; CDR3: CASSSRTSRNNEQFF
D: TRBD1; J: TRBJ2-6; size: -; V: TRBV5-1; DNA: TGCGCCAGCAACACAGGGGGCGCTTCTGGGGCCAACGTCCTGACTTTC; CDR3: CASNTGGASGANVLTF
D: -; J: TRBJ1-6; size: -; V: TRBV20-1; DNA: TGCAGTGCTAGTGTCACAGGTTTAAACGTACCCCTCCACTTT; CDR3: CSASVTGLNVPLHF
D: TRBD2; J: TRBJ2-3; size: -; V: TRBV5-1; DNA: TGCGCCAGCAGCTTGAGTACTAGCGACGATACGCAGTATTTT; CDR3: CASSLSTSDDTQYF
D: -; J: TRBJ1-2; size: -; V: TRBV30; DNA: TGTGCCGTGACAGGAGGTGGCTACACCTTC; CDR3: CAVTGGGYTF
D: TRBD1; J: TRBJ1-4; size: once; V: TRBV5-4; DNA: TGTGCCAGCAGCTTGGCACAGGGGGATGAAAAACTGTTTTTT; CDR3: CASSLAQGDEKLFF
D: TRBD2; J: TRBJ2-2; size: -; V: TRBV7-7; DNA: TGTGCCAGCAGCTTAGCGGGGGGGTCCGGGGAGCTGTTTTTT; CDR3: CASSLAGGSGELFF
D: -; J: TRBJ2-7; size: -; V: TRBV29-1; DNA: TGCAGCGTTGAAGGGGACAACCACGAGCAGTACTTC; CDR3: CSVEGDNHEQYF